This TCR beta chain was sequenced for a study of shared clonotypes between healthy human individuals. Study in general: The study enrolled two women and a few men aged 18 to 49.

Authors' analysis steps: ImmunoSEQ only sent back junction sequences with no quality scores, so filtering was done differently. The table came from immunoSEQ multiplex PCR; TCRdb's copy has only in-frame clones and leaves some out. V and J calls plus clone size are reproduced from that table; the DNA served to infer D and trimming. The sample has about 1.5 million clones, 95% to 99% seen once. Healthy HIV-negative adults without recent acute infections or vaccinations served as donors. Donors were Caucasian adults residing in Nashville, Tennessee, USA. Material: naive CD4+ T cells sorted from blood. Described subset: CD45RA+ positively selected. This TCR was sampled from a man aged 25-40 years in good health.

The CDR3 nucleotides are TGTGCCATCAGTGGAGGGACAGCTAGTCTCTACGAGCAGTACTTC. This encodes CAISGGTASLYEQYF. The rearrangement joins TRBV10-3 to TRBJ2-7; TRBD1 matches 7 bases. This CDR3 has 15 amino acids. V dropped 4 bases and J dropped 3; count of bases not matched to a gene: 9. Germline CDR1 ENHRY, CDR2 SYGVKD.